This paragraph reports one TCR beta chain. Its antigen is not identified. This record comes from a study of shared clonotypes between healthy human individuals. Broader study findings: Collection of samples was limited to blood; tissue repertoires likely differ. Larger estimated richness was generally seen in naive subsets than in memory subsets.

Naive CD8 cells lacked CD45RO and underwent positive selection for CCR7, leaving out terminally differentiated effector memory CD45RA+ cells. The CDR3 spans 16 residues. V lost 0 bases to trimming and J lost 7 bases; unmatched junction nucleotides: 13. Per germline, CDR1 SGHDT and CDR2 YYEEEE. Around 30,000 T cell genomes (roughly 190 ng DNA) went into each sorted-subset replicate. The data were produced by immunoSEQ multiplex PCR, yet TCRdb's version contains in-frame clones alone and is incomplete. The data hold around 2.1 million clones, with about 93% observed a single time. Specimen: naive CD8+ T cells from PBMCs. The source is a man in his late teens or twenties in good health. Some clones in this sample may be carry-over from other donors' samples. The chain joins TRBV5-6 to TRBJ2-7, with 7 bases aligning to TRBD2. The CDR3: CASSLGLGSSGREQYF. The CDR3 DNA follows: TGTGCCAGCAGCTTGGGTTTAGGCAGCTCCGGGAGGGAGCAGTACTTC.